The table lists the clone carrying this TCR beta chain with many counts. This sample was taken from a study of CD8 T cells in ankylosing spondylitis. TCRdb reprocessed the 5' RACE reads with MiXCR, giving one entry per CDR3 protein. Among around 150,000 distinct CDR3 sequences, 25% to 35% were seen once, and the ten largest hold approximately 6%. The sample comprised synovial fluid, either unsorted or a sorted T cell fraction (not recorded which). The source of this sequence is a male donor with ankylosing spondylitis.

The CDR3 here is CASSPRQASSGNTIYF. The CDR3 nucleotides are TGTGCCAGCAGCCCCAGACAGGCGAGCTCTGGAAACACCATATATTTT. The V gene is TRBV9, the J gene TRBJ1-3; TRBD1 might be the D (6 bases). The CDR3 runs to 16 residues. CDR1 SGDLS and CDR2 YYNGEE come from the germline V gene. V lost 4 bases, J lost 0 bases, and 14 bases lay in between.